This T cell receptor beta chain comes out of a study of blood T cell repertoires in COVID-19. The wider study: Donors in the United States, Italy and Spain gave samples during acute or convalescent COVID-19. The cDNA or gDNA used as material had been derived from T cells, B-cell-depleted T cells, or PBMCs.

The germline CDR1 and CDR2 sequences are LGHNA and YNFKEQ. Trimming removed 5 bases from V and 6 bases from J; junction bases left unmatched: 6. The CDR3 has 15 amino acids. In the authors' workflow: By means of reference gene primer amplification, nucleated cell counts were estimated. The data were produced by immunoSEQ multiplex PCR, yet TCRdb's version contains in-frame clones alone and is incomplete. V and J calls plus clone size are reproduced from that table; the DNA served to infer D and trimming. Here the sample spans around 140,000 clones, about nine tenths being singletons. The sequence was obtained from a woman aged 45-65 years with acute or convalescent COVID-19. Sequencing input: peripheral blood. The rearrangement joins TRBV4-2 to TRBJ2-1; 11 positions agree with TRBD2. DNA for the CDR3: TGTGCCAGCAGCATAGCGGGAGGGTCTCGCAATGAGCAGTTCTTC. It codes for CASSIAGGSRNEQFF.